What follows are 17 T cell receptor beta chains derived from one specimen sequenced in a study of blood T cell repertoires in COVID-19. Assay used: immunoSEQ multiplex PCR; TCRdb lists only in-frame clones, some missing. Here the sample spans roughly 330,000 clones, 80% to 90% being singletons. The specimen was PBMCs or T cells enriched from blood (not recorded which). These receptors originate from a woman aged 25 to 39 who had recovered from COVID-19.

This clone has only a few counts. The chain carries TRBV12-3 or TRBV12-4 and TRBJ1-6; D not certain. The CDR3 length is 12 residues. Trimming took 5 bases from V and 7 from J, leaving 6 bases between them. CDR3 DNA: TGTGCCAGCAGTGGCGGGAATTCACCCCTCCACTTT. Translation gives CASSGGNSPLHF.

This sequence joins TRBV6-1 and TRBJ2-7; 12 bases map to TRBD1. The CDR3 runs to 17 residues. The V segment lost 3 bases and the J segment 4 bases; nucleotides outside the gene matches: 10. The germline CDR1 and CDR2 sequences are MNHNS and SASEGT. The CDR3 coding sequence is TGTGCCAGCAGTGACCCCGGGACAGGGGGCTATGGATACGAGCAGTACTTC. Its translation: CASSDPGTGGYGYEQYF.

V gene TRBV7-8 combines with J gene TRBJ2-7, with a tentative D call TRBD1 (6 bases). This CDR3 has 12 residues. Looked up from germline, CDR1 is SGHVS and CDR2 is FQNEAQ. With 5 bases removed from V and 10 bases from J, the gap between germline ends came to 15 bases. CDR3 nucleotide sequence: TGTGCCAGCAGCATTCCTAGGGGGTTCCAGTACTTC. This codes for CASSIPRGFQYF.

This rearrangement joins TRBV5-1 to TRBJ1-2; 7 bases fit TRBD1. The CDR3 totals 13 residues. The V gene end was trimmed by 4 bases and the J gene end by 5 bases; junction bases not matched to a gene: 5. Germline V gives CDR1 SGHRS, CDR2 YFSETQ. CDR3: CASSPDRTYGYTF. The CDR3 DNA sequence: TGCGCCAGCAGCCCGGACAGGACTTATGGCTACACCTTC.

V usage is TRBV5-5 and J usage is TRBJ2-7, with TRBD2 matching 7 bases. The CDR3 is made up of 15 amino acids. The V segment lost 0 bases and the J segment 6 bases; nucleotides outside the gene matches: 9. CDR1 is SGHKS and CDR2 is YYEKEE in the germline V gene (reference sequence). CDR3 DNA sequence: TGTGCCAGCAGCTTGGGCCCCTCGAGGGAGGGCGAGCAGTACTTC. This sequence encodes CASSLGPSREGEQYF. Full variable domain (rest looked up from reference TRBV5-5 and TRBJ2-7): DAGVTQSPTHLIKTRGQQVTLRCSPISGHKSVSWYQQVLGQGPQFIFQYYEKEERGRGNFPDRFSARQFPNYSSELNVNALLLGDSALYLCASSLGPSREGEQYFGPGTRLTVT.

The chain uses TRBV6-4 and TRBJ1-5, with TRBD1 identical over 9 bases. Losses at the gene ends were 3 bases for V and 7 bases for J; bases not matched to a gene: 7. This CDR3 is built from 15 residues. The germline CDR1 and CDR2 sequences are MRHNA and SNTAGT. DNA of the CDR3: TGTGCCAGCAGTGAGGGGGACAGGGCGGTGCAGCCCCAGCATTTT. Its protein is CASSEGDRAVQPQHF.

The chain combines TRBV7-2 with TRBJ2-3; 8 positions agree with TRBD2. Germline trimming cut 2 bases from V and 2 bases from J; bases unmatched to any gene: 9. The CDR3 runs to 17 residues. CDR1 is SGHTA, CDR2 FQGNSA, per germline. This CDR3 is CASSLIFRRGATDTQYF. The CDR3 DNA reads TGTGCCAGCAGCTTAATTTTCAGGCGGGGGGCCACAGATACGCAGTATTTT.

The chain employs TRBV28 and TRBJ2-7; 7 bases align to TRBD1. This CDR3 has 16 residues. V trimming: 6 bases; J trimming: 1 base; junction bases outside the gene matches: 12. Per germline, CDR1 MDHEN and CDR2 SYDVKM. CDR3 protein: CASRRRLGTASYEQYF. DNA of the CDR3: TGTGCCAGCAGGCGCCGATTGGGGACAGCATCCTACGAGCAGTACTTC.

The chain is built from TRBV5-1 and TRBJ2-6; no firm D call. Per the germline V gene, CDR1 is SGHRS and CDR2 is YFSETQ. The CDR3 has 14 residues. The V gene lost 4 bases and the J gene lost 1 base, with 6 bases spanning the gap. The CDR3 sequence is CASSAQSGANVLTF. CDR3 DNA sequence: TGCGCCAGCAGCGCACAATCTGGGGCCAACGTCCTGACTTTC.

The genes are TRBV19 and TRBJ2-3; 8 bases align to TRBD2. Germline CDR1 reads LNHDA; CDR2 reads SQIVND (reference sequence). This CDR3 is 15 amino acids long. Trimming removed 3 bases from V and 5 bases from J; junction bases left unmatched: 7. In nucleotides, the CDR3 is TGTGCCAGTAGTATTGGGCAGAGCGGGAGAGATACGCAGTATTTT. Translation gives CASSIGQSGRDTQYF.

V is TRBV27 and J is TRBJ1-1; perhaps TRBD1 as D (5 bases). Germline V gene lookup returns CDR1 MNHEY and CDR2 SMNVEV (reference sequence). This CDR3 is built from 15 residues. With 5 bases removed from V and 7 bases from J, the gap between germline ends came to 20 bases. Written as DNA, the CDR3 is TGTGCCAGCAGTCCCACGTCCCGCGTAACAGGTGAAGCTTTCTTT. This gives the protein CASSPTSRVTGEAFF.

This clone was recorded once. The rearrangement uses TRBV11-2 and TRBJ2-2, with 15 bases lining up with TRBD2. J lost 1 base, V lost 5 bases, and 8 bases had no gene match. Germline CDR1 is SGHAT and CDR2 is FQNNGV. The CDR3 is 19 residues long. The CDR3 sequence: CASSQVGLAGGKNTGELFF. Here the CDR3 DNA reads TGTGCCAGCAGCCAAGTGGGACTAGCGGGGGGCAAGAACACCGGGGAGCTGTTTTTT.

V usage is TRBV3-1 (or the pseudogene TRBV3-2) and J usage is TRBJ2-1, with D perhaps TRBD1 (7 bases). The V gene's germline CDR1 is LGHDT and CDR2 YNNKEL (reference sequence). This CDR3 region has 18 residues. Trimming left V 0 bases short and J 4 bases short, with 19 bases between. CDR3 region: CASSQDSGAEGAYNEQFF. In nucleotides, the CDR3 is TGTGCCAGCAGCCAAGATTCGGGGGCCGAGGGGGCATACAATGAGCAGTTCTTC.

The CDR3 reads CASSWGLADYNEQFF. The CDR3 nucleotides are TGTGCCAGCAGTTGGGGACTAGCGGACTACAATGAGCAGTTCTTC. The chain carries TRBV6-5 and TRBJ2-1; the match to TRBD2 covers 11 bases. The V gene end was trimmed by 4 bases and the J gene end by 3 bases; junction bases not matched to a gene: 2. There are 15 residues in the CDR3. The germline V gene encodes CDR1 MNHEY and CDR2 SVGAGI.

CDR3 sequence reads: CASSRVGQNTEAFF. The CDR3 DNA sequence: TGTGCCAGCAGCCGAGTGGGACAGAACACTGAAGCTTTCTTT. The V gene is TRBV4-2, the J gene TRBJ1-1, with a possible D match to TRBD1 (6 bases). The germline CDR1 and CDR2 sequences are LGHNA and YNFKEQ. Between the trimmed V and J ends, which lost 4 bases and 1 base, there was a span of 10 bases. The CDR3 consists of 14 residues.

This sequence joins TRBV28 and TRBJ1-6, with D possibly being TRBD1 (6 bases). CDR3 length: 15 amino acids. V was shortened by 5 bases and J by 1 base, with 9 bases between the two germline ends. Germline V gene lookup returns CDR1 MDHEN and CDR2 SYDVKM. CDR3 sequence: CASSPGESYNSPLHF. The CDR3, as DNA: TGTGCCAGCAGTCCAGGGGAATCCTATAATTCACCCCTCCACTTT. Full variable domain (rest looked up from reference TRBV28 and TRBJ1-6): DVKVTQSSRYLVKRTGEKVFLECVQDMDHENMFWYRQDPGLGLRLIYFSYDVKMKEKGDIPEGYSVSREKKERFSLILESASTNQTSMYLCASSPGESYNSPLHFGNGTRLTVT.

Here the CDR3 reads CASSATGGTAGNTIYF. Here the CDR3 DNA reads TGTGCCAGCAGCGCCACCGGCGGGACAGCTGGAAACACCATATATTTT. The gene calls are TRBV7-9 and TRBJ1-3; 7 bases fit TRBD1. CDR3 length: 16 amino acids. V was pared by 5 bases and J by 2 bases, with 9 bases of the junction left unmatched. The germline CDR1 and CDR2 sequences are SEHNR and FQNEAQ (reference sequence).